This T cell receptor (beta chain) was retrieved from a study of OX40 agonist ivuxolimab in advanced cancers. Generated by immunoSEQ multiplex PCR, the TCRdb table keeps only in-frame clones and is missing some. Among some 26,000 clones listed, 79% were seen once. Germline CDR1 reads SGHTS; CDR2 reads YDEGEE. Trimming cost V 4 bases and J 4 bases, with 17 bases left between them. CDR3 length: 16 amino acids. This material consisted of CD4+ or CD8+ T cells sorted from blood, taken in a trial of the OX40 agonist ivuxolimab. This sequence originates from an adult with an advanced solid tumor such as melanoma, head and neck, liver or kidney cancer. The chain combines TRBV5-8 with TRBJ2-2, with D unresolved. The CDR3 protein is CASSLLTPSGTGELFF. The CDR3 nucleotides are TGTGCCAGCAGCCTTTTGACACCCTCGGGCACCGGGGAGCTGTTTTTT.